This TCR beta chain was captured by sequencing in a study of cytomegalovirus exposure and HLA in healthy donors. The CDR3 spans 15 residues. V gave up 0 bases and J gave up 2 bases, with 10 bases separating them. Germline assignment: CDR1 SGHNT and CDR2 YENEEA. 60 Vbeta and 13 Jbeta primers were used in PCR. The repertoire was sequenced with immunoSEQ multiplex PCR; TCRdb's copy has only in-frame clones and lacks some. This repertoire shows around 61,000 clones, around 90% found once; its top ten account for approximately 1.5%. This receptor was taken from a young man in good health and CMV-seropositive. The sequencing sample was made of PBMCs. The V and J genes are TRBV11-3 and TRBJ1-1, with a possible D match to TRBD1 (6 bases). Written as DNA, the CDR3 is TGTGCCAGCAGCTTAGAGACAGGAGAAAACACTGAAGCTTTCTTT. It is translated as CASSLETGENTEAFF.